Presented here are 8 T cell receptor beta chains from one specimen sequenced in a study of shared clonotypes between healthy human individuals. Naive CD8 populations comprised CD45RO-negative cells positively selected for CCR7, excluding terminally differentiated effector memory CD45RA+ cells. Sequencing used immunoSEQ multiplex PCR; TCRdb keeps in-frame clones, though not all of them. The sample includes roughly 770,000 clones, 96% of them seen just once. The sample taken for sequencing was naive CD8+ T cells sorted from blood. These receptors came from a young man in good health.

The V gene is TRBV7-6, the J gene TRBJ2-3; possible D gene TRBD2, 6 bases. Germline V gene lookup returns CDR1 SGHVS and CDR2 FNYEAQ. The CDR3 consists of 17 residues. V was clipped by 5 bases and J by 2 bases, with 20 bases between them. The CDR3 DNA reads TGTGCCAGCAGCGAATCCCCCCCGGCGGGATACACAGATACGCAGTATTTT. This gives the protein CASSESPPAGYTDTQYF.

The rearrangement uses TRBV5-4 and TRBJ2-1; perhaps TRBD2 as D (5 bases). Trimming took 4 bases from V and 0 from J, leaving 14 bases between them. The CDR3 contains 16 residues. CDR1 is SGHNT, CDR2 YYREEE, per germline (reference sequence). The CDR3 DNA is TGTGCCAGCAGCCCAGCGGTTCCGAGCTCCTACAATGAGCAGTTCTTC. Encoded protein: CASSPAVPSSYNEQFF.

With respect to this clone: Just one base apart from a much larger clone, this may be a read error. Other DNA sequences in this specimen translate into the identical CDR3. V is TRBV9 and J is TRBJ2-1, with D maybe TRBD2 (5 bases). The CDR3 spans 10 residues. The germline V gene has CDR1 SGDLS and CDR2 YYNGEE. Trimming took 7 bases from V and 7 from J, leaving 6 bases between them. In nucleotides, the CDR3 is TGTGCCAGCGGCGGGAATGAGCAGTTCTTC. Amino acid sequence: CASGGNEQFF.

This clone appeared a single time. CDR3 sequence reads: CASSMTSGAGANVLTF. In DNA, the CDR3 is TGTGCCAGCAGCATGACTAGCGGAGCTGGGGCCAACGTCCTGACTTTC. This chain joins TRBV28 and TRBJ2-6; TRBD2 matches 9 bases. The trim removed 6 bases at V and 2 bases at J, leaving 5 bases unmatched. The CDR3 loop spans 16 amino acids. Germline CDR1 MDHEN, CDR2 SYDVKM.

The rearrangement links TRBV7-9 to TRBJ2-5; no clear D. V lost 4 bases to trimming and J lost 5 bases, with 11 bases between them. Germline V gene sequence: CDR1 SEHNR, CDR2 FQNEAQ (reference sequence). The CDR3 spans 13 residues. In DNA form, the CDR3 reads TGTGCCAGCAGCTCCCCCGGGTGGGAGACCCAGTACTTC. It translates to CASSSPGWETQYF.

The chain employs TRBV7-8 and TRBJ2-5; TRBD2 agrees at 10 bases. This CDR3 spans 16 amino acids. The germline V gene encodes CDR1 SGHVS and CDR2 FQNEAQ. V was pared by 1 base and J by 5 bases, with 7 bases of the junction left unmatched. The CDR3 DNA reads TGTGCCAGCAGCTTAGGGCTAGCGGGAGCTTGGGAGACCCAGTACTTC. Protein product: CASSLGLAGAWETQYF. Full variable domain (remainder filled in from reference TRBV7-8 and TRBJ2-5): GAGVSQSPRYKVAKRGQDVALRCDPISGHVSLFWYQQALGQGPEFLTYFQNEAQLDKSGLPSDRFFAERPEGSVSTLKIQRTQQEDSAVYLCASSLGLAGAWETQYFGPGTRLLVL.

The gene calls are TRBV5-1 and TRBJ1-1; D unclear. The CDR3 totals 14 residues. Germline V gene data show CDR1 as SGHRS and CDR2 as YFSETQ. With 0 bases removed from V and 0 bases from J, the gap between germline ends came to 6 bases. Here the CDR3 DNA reads TGCGCCAGCAGCTTGGACGGGATGAACACTGAAGCTTTCTTT. This sequence encodes CASSLDGMNTEAFF.

This clone occurred once. J is TRBJ2-3 and V is TRBV28; D might be TRBD1 (5 bases). Germline CDR1 MDHEN, CDR2 SYDVKM. Trimming took off 5 bases at V and 6 bases at J, with 9 bases between the two ends. CDR3 length: 12 residues. This chain's CDR3 is CASSEGADTQYF. Written as DNA, the CDR3 is TGTGCCAGCAGTGAAGGGGCGGATACGCAGTATTTT.